The clone carrying this TCR beta chain was recorded a few times. Its antigen is unknown. TCRdb redid the calling of the reads with MiXCR, one entry per CDR3 protein. The sample yields roughly 78,000 distinct CDR3 sequences, around 42% seen once. The CDR3 covers 14 residues. Germline values: CDR1 LNHDA, CDR2 SQIVND (reference sequence). V lost 5 bases, J lost 4 bases, and 14 bases lay in between. This sample is drawn from a study of T cell repertoires in cytomegalovirus infection. The source was CD8+ T cells from cultured PBMCs, collected from culture after CMV antigen stimulation. This clonotype originated in a human donor in good health (CMV status not recorded). Some clones in this sample may be carry-over from other donors' samples. This rearrangement joins TRBV19 to TRBJ1-2, with D possibly TRBD1 on 5 matching bases. CDR3 protein: CASSPDTTPYGYTF. DNA for the CDR3: TGTGCCAGTAGTCCGGACACAACCCCCTATGGCTACACCTTC.